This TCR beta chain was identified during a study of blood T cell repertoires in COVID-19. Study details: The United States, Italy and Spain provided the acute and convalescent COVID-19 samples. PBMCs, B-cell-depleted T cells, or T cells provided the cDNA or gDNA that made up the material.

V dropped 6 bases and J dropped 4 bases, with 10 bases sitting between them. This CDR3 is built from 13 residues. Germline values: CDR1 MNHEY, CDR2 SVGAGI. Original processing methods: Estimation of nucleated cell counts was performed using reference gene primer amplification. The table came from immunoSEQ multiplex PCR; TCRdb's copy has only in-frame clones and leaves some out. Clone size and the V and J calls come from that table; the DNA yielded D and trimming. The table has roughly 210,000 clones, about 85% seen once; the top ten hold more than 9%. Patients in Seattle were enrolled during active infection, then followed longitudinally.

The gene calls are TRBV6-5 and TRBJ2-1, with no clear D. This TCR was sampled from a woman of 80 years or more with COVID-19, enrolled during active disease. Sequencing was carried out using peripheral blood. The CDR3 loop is CASRTDGYNEQFF. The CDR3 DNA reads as TGTGCCAGCAGAACCGACGGGTACAATGAGCAGTTCTTC.